Shown below are 5 T cell receptor beta chains from a single sample sequenced in a study of CD8 T cells in Susac syndrome. Random-hexamer reverse transcription was applied to about 0.45 to 1 ug RNA. TCRdb reprocessed the immunoSEQ multiplex PCR reads via MiXCR and lists one record per CDR3 protein. The sample lists hundreds of thousands of distinct CDR3 sequences; nearly 97% were seen once. Sample: CD4+ T cells from PBMCs. Receptor source: a human donor with multiple sclerosis.

The J gene is TRBJ2-1, the V gene TRBV20-1, with D perhaps assigned TRBD1 or TRBD2 (5 bases each). The CDR3 is made up of 15 amino acids. Trimming stripped 1 base from V and 0 bases from J, with 10 bases between. Germline loops: CDR1 DFQATT, CDR2 SNEGSKA (reference sequence). In DNA, the CDR3 is TGCAGTGCTAGAGGTGTTGGGGGCTCCTACAATGAGCAGTTCTTC. This encodes CSARGVGGSYNEQFF.

This clonotype was recorded once. CDR3 bases: TGTGCCAGCAGCTTAAACCCGGATCGAGAAAAACTGTTTTTT. Its translation: CASSLNPDREKLFF. The chain employs TRBV5-4 and TRBJ1-4; D unclear. V dropped 2 bases and J dropped 8 bases, with 13 bases sitting between them. This CDR3 has 14 residues. The germline V gene has CDR1 SGHNT and CDR2 YYREEE (reference sequence). Full variable domain (outside the CDR3, taken from reference TRBV5-4 and TRBJ1-4): ETGVTQSPTHLIKTRGQQVTLRCSSQSGHNTVSWYQQALGQGPQFIFQYYREEENGRGNFPPRFSGLQFPNYSSELNVNALELDDSALYLCASSLNPDREKLFFGSGTQLSVL.

The genes are TRBV28 and TRBJ2-7; 9 bases fit TRBD2. The CDR3 has 14 residues. Germline V lookup: CDR1 MDHEN, CDR2 SYDVKM. Trimming took 5 bases from V and 6 from J; bases not matched to a gene: 8. The CDR3 reads CASSPSGIETEQYF. The CDR3 region has the DNA TGTGCCAGCAGTCCTAGCGGGATTGAGACCGAGCAGTACTTC.

This clonotype appeared a single time. The chain joins TRBV20-1 to TRBJ2-6; D gene unclear. The CDR3 consists of 15 residues. Germline assignment: CDR1 DFQATT and CDR2 SNEGSKA (reference sequence). V was trimmed by 0 bases and J by 0 bases, leaving 6 bases between them. The CDR3 loop is CSAREASSGANVLTF. The CDR3 DNA reads as TGCAGTGCTAGAGAAGCGTCCTCTGGGGCCAACGTCCTGACTTTC.

This clonotype was observed a single time. The CDR3 DNA follows: TGTGCCAGCAGACGAGGGAGTAATTACGAGCAGTACTTC. As protein: CASRRGSNYEQYF. The chain carries TRBV27 and TRBJ2-7; TRBD2 might be the D (5 bases). The germline V gene encodes CDR1 MNHEY and CDR2 SMNVEV (reference sequence). The CDR3 is 13 amino acids. Trimming stripped 6 bases from V and 4 bases from J, with 13 bases between.